Listed below are T cell receptor beta chains from one sample, sequenced in a study of identical twins. TCRdb called the 5' RACE reads again in MiXCR, with one record for every CDR3 protein. This sample has some 760,000 distinct CDR3 sequences; roughly 20% occur once, and the top ten carry around 13%. These data were likewise used in another study, on T cells expressing NK-cell markers.

The specimen sequenced was PBMCs. The receptors were gathered from a woman younger than 30 in good health. The CDR3 runs from the conserved cysteine through the conserved F or W. D genes are given only for firm matches. The size field is filled for only some rows; it gives once, few, many or a size class.

D: NA; size: NA; J: TRBJ1-1; V: TRBV10-3; DNA: TGTGCCATCAGTGAGCCCTTCCTTGGACGGGGGACTGAAGCTTTCTTT; CDR3: CAISEPFLGRGTEAFF
D: NA; size: few; J: TRBJ1-1; V: TRBV20-1; DNA: TGCAGTGCAAGGTTGGGGGGCGAGAACACTGAAGCTTTCTTT; CDR3: CSARLGGENTEAFF
D: NA; size: NA; J: TRBJ2-3; V: TRBV7-2; DNA: TGTGCCAGCAGCCCCGACAGGATTGGGCAGTATTTT; CDR3: CASSPDRIGQYF
D: TRBD1; size: NA; J: TRBJ1-1; V: TRBV5-1; DNA: TGCGCCACCCTAATAGGGGGCGAAGCTTTCTTT; CDR3: CATLIGGEAFF
D: NA; size: few; J: TRBJ2-2; V: TRBV20-1; DNA: TGCAGTGCTAGAGATCCTAACGGGGAGCTGTTTTTT; CDR3: CSARDPNGELFF
D: NA; size: many; J: TRBJ2-1; V: TRBV18; DNA: TGTGCCAGCTCACCACTGCCCAGGGCCCACAATGAGCAGTTCTTC; CDR3: CASSPLPRAHNEQFF
D: TRBD2; size: NA; J: TRBJ2-5; V: TRBV20-1; DNA: TGCAGTGCTCAACGAGGACTAGCGGTTGAGACCCAGTACTTC; CDR3: CSAQRGLAVETQYF
D: TRBD1; size: few; J: TRBJ2-7; V: TRBV5-6; DNA: TGTGCCAGCAGCTTTGAAAGGACAGGGAGGAGAGCCGAGCAGTACTTC; CDR3: CASSFERTGRRAEQYF
D: TRBD1; size: many; J: TRBJ2-6; V: TRBV5-1; DNA: TGCGCCAGCAGCTTTCAGACAGGGGAGAGCTCTGGGGCCAACGTCCTGACTTTC; CDR3: CASSFQTGESSGANVLTF
D: NA; size: few; J: TRBJ2-3; V: TRBV12-3/TRBV12-4; DNA: TGTGCCAGCAGTTCATCCCCGGTGACACCGAATGTGTATACGCAGTATTTT; CDR3: CASSSSPVTPNVYTQYF
D: NA; size: NA; J: TRBJ1-5; V: TRBV12-3/TRBV12-4; DNA: TGTGCCAGCAGTTTAGGGCGGGACCTGCCCCAGCATTTT; CDR3: CASSLGRDLPQHF
D: TRBD1; size: few; J: TRBJ2-5; V: TRBV11-1; DNA: TGTGCCAGCAGCTTTTCCCATCACGGACAGGGAGGAATTGAGACCCAGTACTTC; CDR3: CASSFSHHGQGGIETQYF
D: NA; size: NA; J: TRBJ2-7; V: TRBV12-3/TRBV12-4; DNA: TGTGCCAGCGAGACGGGTGGGAGCTCCTACGAGCAGTACTTC; CDR3: CASETGGSSYEQYF
D: NA; size: NA; J: TRBJ2-7; V: TRBV9; DNA: TGTGCCAGCAGCGTAGGACCCCGATACGAGCAGTACTTC; CDR3: CASSVGPRYEQYF
D: NA; size: few; J: TRBJ2-1; V: TRBV7-2; DNA: TGTGCCAGCAGCGCCCCCGGAGCGCAGTTCTTC; CDR3: CASSAPGAQFF
D: NA; size: NA; J: TRBJ2-6; V: TRBV15; DNA: TGTGCCACCAGCAGAGAAGGGTCTGGGGCCAACGTCCTGACTTTC; CDR3: CATSREGSGANVLTF
D: NA; size: NA; J: TRBJ2-3; V: TRBV7-9; DNA: TGTGCCAGCAGCTTAATCCTAGAGACAGATACGCAGTATTTT; CDR3: CASSLILETDTQYF